This note documents a single T cell receptor beta chain sequence. No cognate antigen has been identified for it. One base away there is no much larger clone; base qualities are not given. Each donor gave one peripheral blood draw, averaging about 120 mL, which was collected into heparinised tubes. Naive, central memory, regulatory and stem cell-like memory CD4+ T cells were sorted on a BD FACSAria II using a panel including CD45RO, CCR7, CD25, CD127, CD95 and CD27. All sorted populations exceeded 95% purity. PBMCs were isolated immediately by Lymphoprep density gradient centrifugation and stained directly without culture. To minimize batch effects, samples were stained and sorted in pairs, one healthy donor with one patient per experiment. All of the isolated RNA was reverse transcribed with the High Capacity cDNA Reverse Transcription Kit, so expressed TCRB transcripts were sequenced. Deep immunoSEQ sequencing was performed on naive, central memory and regulatory T cell samples, with an average of roughly 4 million total reads per sample. After sorted cells were lysed in RLT buffer, RNA was extracted with DNase-treated RNeasy Micro or Mini kits, with the choice depending on cell number. Each cell subset was processed separately to prevent cross-contamination, with patient and healthy donor samples processed together. The immunoSEQ multiplex PCR was used to amplify TCRB sequences from cDNA, generating 87-bp fragments that spanned the CDR3 region. Amplicons were sequenced on the Illumina HiSeq platform. As for the authors' bioinformatics: PCR bias was computationally corrected using synthetic template baselines, reads within Hamming distance 2 were collapsed, and singletons that could not be merged were discarded. Reads were aligned to IMGT to assign V, D and J genes, CDR3 length, and insertions or deletions at six rearrangement sites. Clonotype counts were normalized to sorted cell number within each subset before computing true diversity and Gini coefficients with the tcR R package. The overlap coefficient, calculated on TCRB nucleotide sequences, was used to quantify repertoire sharing. Out-of-frame TCRB sequences from naive cells were analyzed to stand in for the pre-selection repertoire. This is the immuneACCESS table as TCRdb keeps it, with only in-frame sequences that have V and J called. A part of the clones is gone; compared with another copy, unresolved V genes explain less than half, and the rest is unexplained. The V and J calls and clone size come from that table; D and trimming were worked out from the DNA. In this sample the table shows some 500,000 clones, roughly 10% of which occur a single time. Over 0.04% of the sample comes from the top ten.

The sample belongs to a study of beta chain features in type 1 diabetes (dated by TCRdb to the late 2010s). Describing the broader study: Patients and healthy donors did not differ in mean age, gender distribution, total cell number or subset yield. A total of approximately 100,000,000 sorted cells were examined across all samples, and the number of cells per subset was strongly correlated with RNA yield. In the study, recently diagnosed type 1 diabetes patients and matched healthy donors were compared on the TCRB repertoires of their sorted circulating CD4+ T cell subsets. Regulatory and stem cell-like memory subsets were isolated from only 8 patients and about 8 healthy donors, whereas naive and central memory subsets came from all 30 or so donors.

CDR3 length: 11 amino acids, cysteine to phenylalanine. The read is trimmed to its CDR3 DNA, 33 bases read in frame from base 1. V sheds 5 bases and J sheds 9 bases, leaving 11 bases between their ends. Via the germline V gene, CDR1 is SQVTM and CDR2 ANQGSEA. Study-level results and caveats: In all four CD4+ subsets, TCRB CDR3 length was moderately but significantly shorter in type 1 diabetes patients. The naive, central memory and regulatory TCRB repertoires appeared to resemble one another more closely among patients than among healthy donors. Because small numbers of individuals were included in the HLA sub-analyses, any influence of HLA type on TCRB rearrangement was left unresolved. Patients with type 1 diabetes made fewer insertions and deleted more nucleotides at VDJ recombination sites, implying thymic rearrangement abnormalities. Shorter templates might be favored by PCR, yet because patient and control samples were amplified and corrected together, any such skew would affect both groups equally. Because cDNA was sequenced instead of genomic DNA, activated cells with high expression could be over-represented, although the groups did not differ in activation or CD3 levels.

The receptor's source is a woman between 18 and 29 years old in good health. This receptor chain uses TRBV29-1 and TRBJ2-1; the D gene cannot be named for sure. Sequenced input: naive CD4+ T cells from blood. Interpreted using the paper, the cell subset or site label stands for: true naive CD4+ T cells. The CDR3 here reads CSVMEVPEQFF. The DNA sequence is as follows: TGCAGCGTTATGGAAGTCCCTGAGCAGTTCTTC.